The TCR beta chain under discussion was sequenced for a study of blood T cell repertoires in COVID-19. On the study more broadly: Sites across the United States, Italy and Spain contributed samples from acute and convalescent COVID-19. In each case, the material was cDNA or gDNA derived from T cells, B-cell-depleted T cells, or PBMCs.

Per the original data handling: Nucleated cell number was recorded as an estimate derived from reference gene primer amplification. TCRdb keeps only in-frame clones here, not all; method: immunoSEQ multiplex PCR. The V and J calls and clone size were taken over from that table, and D and trimming were inferred from the DNA. This sample has about 110,000 clones; just over 85% occur once, and the top ten carry about 2.2%. The CDR3 sequence is 14 residues long. The V and J ends lost 6 bases and 6 bases, in that order; junction bases with no gene match: 7. Germline-derived CDR1 and CDR2 are MDHEN and SYDVKM.

This sequence originates from a human donor in a cohort sampled during active COVID-19. The sequenced sample was peripheral blood. The chain joins TRBV28 to TRBJ1-5, with 8 bases that match TRBD1. The CDR3 spells CASRTGQGTQPQHF. The CDR3 coding sequence is TGTGCCAGCAGGACAGGACAGGGTACTCAGCCCCAGCATTTT.